The 21 T cell receptor beta chains listed next were all sequenced from one sample in a study of B cell selection in AIRE deficiency. Sorting defined conventional CD4 T cells as CD4+CD127+. Method: immunoSEQ multiplex PCR; TCRdb's copy keeps in-frame clones and lacks some. The sample lists 20,000 to 25,000 clones; around 97% were seen once. The sample was conventional CD4+ T cells sorted from PBMCs. The source is a human donor with AIRE deficiency.

The V and J genes are TRBV15 and TRBJ2-7, with D unresolved. Germline V gives CDR1 LNHNV, CDR2 YYDKDF (reference sequence). V lost 0 bases and J 4 bases, leaving 13 bases between the germline ends. The CDR3 runs to 15 residues. The CDR3 nucleotides read TGTGCCACCAGCAGAGATCGGGCCGCTAAATACGAGCAGTACTTC. Protein: CATSRDRAAKYEQYF.

This chain connects TRBV7-6 to TRBJ2-6, with D possibly matching TRBD2 (5 bases). The CDR3 has 16 residues. Germline loops: CDR1 SGHVS, CDR2 FNYEAQ. V dropped 0 bases and J dropped 1 base, with 7 bases sitting between them. CDR3 bases: TGTGCCAGCAGCTTAGCTCCGGGGTCTGGGGCCAACGTCCTGACTTTC. This encodes CASSLAPGSGANVLTF.

This chain uses TRBV11-2 with TRBJ1-1, with 7 bases that match TRBD1. The V segment lost 3 bases and the J segment 2 bases; nucleotides outside the gene matches: 6. This CDR3 spans 15 amino acids. Germline lookup yields CDR1 SGHAT and CDR2 FQNNGV. CDR3 protein: CASSFQGGVNTEAFF. CDR3 in DNA: TGTGCCAGCAGCTTTCAGGGGGGGGTAAACACTGAAGCTTTCTTT.

The chain is built from TRBV29-1 and TRBJ2-1; 11 positions match TRBD2. J gave up 4 bases and V 7 bases, and 6 bases lay outside the gene matches. The CDR3 is 14 residues long. Per germline, CDR1 SQVTM and CDR2 ANQGSEA. The CDR3 region has the DNA TGCAGCGGACGACTAGCGGGGAGATACAATGAGCAGTTCTTC. It is translated as CSGRLAGRYNEQFF.

This clone was recorded a few times. The genes are TRBV2 and TRBJ1-5; unclear D gene. The CDR3 length is 13 residues. The germline V gene encodes CDR1 SNHLY and CDR2 FYNNEI. The germline V and J ends were trimmed by 6 bases and 9 bases, with 15 bases remaining between them. For the CDR3, the DNA is TGTGCCAGCAGCTACTCTAAACTACGGCCCCAGCATTTT. This sequence encodes CASSYSKLRPQHF.

The V and J genes are TRBV28 and TRBJ2-2; TRBD1 agrees at 7 bases. The J segment lost 7 bases and the V segment lost 6 bases, leaving 11 bases of the junction unmatched. Germline V gives CDR1 MDHEN, CDR2 SYDVKM. The CDR3 consists of 15 residues. The CDR3 spells CASRYPGQKVGELFF. The CDR3 coding sequence is TGTGCCAGCAGGTATCCGGGACAGAAGGTCGGGGAGCTGTTTTTT. The full variable domain, rest sourced from reference TRBV28 and TRBJ2-2, is DVKVTQSSRYLVKRTGEKVFLECVQDMDHENMFWYRQDPGLGLRLIYFSYDVKMKEKGDIPEGYSVSREKKERFSLILESASTNQTSMYLCASRYPGQKVGELFFGEGSRLTVL.

The V gene is TRBV25-1, the J gene TRBJ2-5; TRBD1 might be the D (6 bases). Germline CDR1 reads MGHDK; CDR2 reads SYGVNS. The CDR3 contains 16 residues. V was clipped by 2 bases and J by 5 bases, with 18 bases between them. The DNA for the CDR3 is TGTGCCAGCAGTGAAGGCGTTAGGGGGACGTTTGAGACCCAGTACTTC. It specifies CASSEGVRGTFETQYF.

This clone was counted once. This chain links TRBV28 with TRBJ2-1; D unclear. Germline CDR1 and CDR2: MDHEN and SYDVKM. This CDR3 comprises 15 residues. Trimming removed 7 bases from V and 8 bases from J, with 21 bases in between. This CDR3 is CASTARLHMGHEQFF. DNA of the CDR3: TGTGCCAGCACCGCCCGACTCCACATGGGCCATGAGCAGTTCTTC.

The chain employs TRBV28 and TRBJ1-2, with 10 bases fitting TRBD1. The J segment lost 7 bases and the V segment lost 6 bases, leaving 14 bases of the junction unmatched. The CDR3 contains 16 residues. CDR1 is MDHEN, CDR2 SYDVKM, per germline. The CDR3 sequence: CASRLSFGTGVSGYTF. The CDR3 region has the DNA TGTGCCAGCAGGTTGTCTTTCGGGACAGGGGTTTCTGGCTACACCTTC.

This chain connects TRBV10-3 to TRBJ2-1; TRBD1 might be the D (7 bases). V was pared by 4 bases and J by 9 bases, with 10 bases between. Per the germline V gene, CDR1 is ENHRY and CDR2 is SYGVKD. This CDR3 contains 12 residues. The DNA for the CDR3 is TGTGCCATCAGTGGCCAGGGGGGTGAGCAGTTCTTC. This encodes CAISGQGGEQFF.

In DNA, the CDR3 is TGTGCCAGCTCACCCGGGACAGCCTCCTACGAGCAGTACTTC. This codes for CASSPGTASYEQYF. The chain combines TRBV18 with TRBJ2-7; 7 bases fit TRBD1. The germline CDR1 and CDR2 sequences are KGHSH and LQKENI. This CDR3 is built from 14 residues. Trimming at V came to 3 bases and at J to 0 bases, leaving 2 bases not matched to a gene.

The chain recombines TRBV19 with TRBJ1-4, with no clear D. This CDR3 comprises 14 residues. The germline gives CDR1 LNHDA, CDR2 SQIVND (reference sequence). V was cut by 5 bases and J by 0 bases, with 7 bases left in between. The CDR3 reads CASSVVATNEKLFF. The CDR3 DNA follows: TGTGCCAGTAGTGTGGTTGCAACTAATGAAAAACTGTTTTTT. Full variable domain (outside the CDR3, taken from reference TRBV19 and TRBJ1-4): DGGITQSPKYLFRKEGQNVTLSCEQNLNHDAMYWYRQDPGQGLRLIYYSQIVNDFQKGDIAEGYSVSREKKESFPLTVTSAQKNPTAFYLCASSVVATNEKLFFGSGTQLSVL.

The chain carries TRBV5-1 and TRBJ2-1, with 10 bases matching TRBD2. CDR1 and CDR2 (germline): SGHRS, YFSETQ. V gave up 5 bases and J gave up 0 bases; unmatched junction bases: 8. This CDR3 spans 17 amino acids. Here the CDR3 DNA reads TGCGCCAGCAGGGGTAGCGGGAGGTACAGCTCCTACAATGAGCAGTTCTTC. Amino acid sequence: CASRGSGRYSSYNEQFF.

The chain recombines TRBV18 with TRBJ2-2, with 10 bases identical to TRBD1. The CDR3 runs to 15 residues. V lost 4 bases to trimming and J lost 5 bases; unmatched junction nucleotides: 4. The germline V gene encodes CDR1 KGHSH and CDR2 LQKENI. DNA of the CDR3: TGTGCCAGCTCACTGGGACAGGGGAAAACCGGGGAGCTGTTTTTT. It codes for CASSLGQGKTGELFF.

The rearrangement joins TRBV10-3 to TRBJ2-2; D gene uncertain. Looked up from germline, CDR1 is ENHRY and CDR2 is SYGVKD. CDR3 length equals 12 residues. The V end was cut by 6 bases, the J end by 6 bases, with 8 bases between. CDR3 DNA: TGTGCCATCAGACCCGACCCCGGGGAGCTGTTTTTT. This sequence encodes CAIRPDPGELFF.

The chain has TRBV27 and TRBJ2-3; TRBD2 aligns across 11 bases. This CDR3 is 15 amino acids long. Trimming cost V 5 bases and J 6 bases; bases outside gene matches: 7. The germline CDR1 and CDR2 sequences are MNHEY and SMNVEV (reference sequence). The DNA of the CDR3 is TGTGCCAGCAGTGCGGGGACTAGCGGTTCGGATACGCAGTATTTT. This codes for CASSAGTSGSDTQYF.

The V call is TRBV7-6, the J call TRBJ1-6; D remains unclear. The length of the CDR3 is 15 residues. Deletions cut 2 bases from V and 9 bases from J, with 14 bases between. Germline values: CDR1 SGHVS, CDR2 FNYEAQ. CDR3 sequence reads: CASSLSGECGSPLHF. Written as DNA, the CDR3 is TGTGCCAGCAGCTTAAGCGGTGAGTGTGGTTCACCCCTCCACTTT. Complete variable domain (other parts from reference TRBV7-6 and TRBJ1-6): GAGVSQSPRYKVTKRGQDVALRCDPISGHVSLYWYRQALGQGPEFLTYFNYEAQQDKSGLPNDRFSAERPEGSISTLTIQRTEQRDSAMYRCASSLSGECGSPLHFGNGTRLTVT.

The chain is built from TRBV30 and TRBJ2-5; 9 bases are shared with TRBD2. In germline, CDR1 is GTSNPN, CDR2 SVGIG (reference sequence). V shed 6 bases and J 1 base; nucleotides not matched to a gene: 9. This CDR3 region has 15 residues. The CDR3 nucleotides read TGTGCCTGCGGGTGGAGCGGGGGGATCCAAGAGACCCAGTACTTC. The encoded protein is CACGWSGGIQETQYF.

This sequence joins TRBV20-1 and TRBJ1-1, with TRBD1 matching 7 bases. Trimming took 5 bases from V and 10 from J; bases not matched to a gene: 7. Germline values: CDR1 DFQATT, CDR2 SNEGSKA (reference sequence). There are 11 residues in the CDR3. Written as DNA, the CDR3 is TGCAGTGCTCCCCGGGACAGACGAGCTTTCTTT. Protein sequence: CSAPRDRRAFF.

This sequence joins TRBV7-3 and TRBJ2-1; 8 bases match TRBD2. Looked up from germline, CDR1 is SGHTA and CDR2 is FQGTGA. V trimming: 2 bases; J trimming: 0 bases; junction bases outside the gene matches: 3. This CDR3 has 16 residues. The CDR3 here is CASSLSGGGSYNEQFF. For the CDR3, the DNA is TGTGCCAGCAGCTTATCGGGAGGGGGCTCCTACAATGAGCAGTTCTTC.

This clone was recorded only once. The chain links TRBV7-6 to TRBJ2-4, with D perhaps matching TRBD1 (5 bases). Per germline, CDR1 SGHVS and CDR2 FNYEAQ. The germline V and J ends were trimmed by 5 bases and 0 bases, with 32 bases remaining between them. This CDR3 has 22 residues. The CDR3 reads CASSLEPSSGFFGTLAKNIQYF. DNA for the CDR3: TGTGCCAGCAGCCTAGAACCATCTTCAGGGTTCTTTGGCACTCTAGCCAAAAACATTCAGTACTTC. Using reference TRBV7-6 and TRBJ2-4 for the parts outside the CDR3, the full variable domain is GAGVSQSPRYKVTKRGQDVALRCDPISGHVSLYWYRQALGQGPEFLTYFNYEAQQDKSGLPNDRFSAERPEGSISTLTIQRTEQRDSAMYRCASSLEPSSGFFGTLAKNIQYFGAGTRLSVL.